This is a list of T cell receptor beta chains from one sample in a study of T-cell memory formation after mild COVID-19. TCRdb reprocessed the 5' RACE reads with MiXCR, giving one entry per CDR3 protein. The repertoire holds a few hundred thousand distinct CDR3 sequences, with roughly 16% as singletons. Sequencing used PBMCs or a T cell subset sorted from them (not recorded which). Receptor source: a man aged 18 to 30 who had mild COVID-19 (a few samples of this study predate the infection). Cell type and time point are not known. CDR3s include the opening cysteine and the closing phenylalanine or tryptophan. The size field is filled for only some rows; it gives once, few, many or a size class.

v_gene	j_gene	abundance	CDR3aa
TRBV9	TRBJ1-5	few	CASSVMGPQHF
TRBV21-1	TRBJ1-3	-	CASRADCYSGNTIYF
TRBV24-1	TRBJ2-1	many	CATSDSDREGVNEQFF
TRBV7-2	TRBJ1-5	-	CASSSRQNQPQHF
TRBV28	TRBJ2-1	-	CASRPSPRLGGNNEQFF
TRBV6-6	TRBJ2-1	-	CASSYSLAGGLNEQFF
TRBV7-8	TRBJ1-2	-	CASSPGFGYGYTF
TRBV6-5	TRBJ2-3	-	CASSSQLAGLANTQYF
TRBV4-3	TRBJ1-3	many	CASSPGGNTIYF
TRBV2	TRBJ1-5	many	CASSEEAGPPPQHF
TRBV7-3	TRBJ1-1	few	CASSPDPGMNTEAFF
TRBV7-8	TRBJ1-3	few	CASSWGQGPMYF
TRBV5-1	TRBJ2-5	many	CASRPGLRGGGGETQYF
TRBV23-1	TRBJ2-7	-	CASSPSRDRAYEQYF
TRBV30	TRBJ2-1	-	CAWSRGPNNEQFF
TRBV3-1	TRBJ1-1	few	CASRHTGGTEAFF
TRBV7-3	TRBJ2-2	few	CASSLVGTTLVGELFF
TRBV4-1	TRBJ1-1	-	CASIFSLGGNTEAFF
TRBV7-8	TRBJ1-1	many	CASRTGTGDTEAFF
TRBV4-1	TRBJ1-2	-	CASSQHRVNYGYTF
TRBV7-9	TRBJ2-1	-	CASRRVRNEQFF
TRBV19	TRBJ1-4	few	CASTGRERGEKLFF
TRBV27	TRBJ1-1	few	CASRHPLGMNTEAFF
TRBV4-3	TRBJ2-3	-	CASSQERNLAGGYTQYF
TRBV12-5	TRBJ2-7	few	CATAAPSSYEQYF
TRBV9	TRBJ2-2	-	CASTVDQGTGELFF
TRBV29-1	TRBJ2-2	few	CSVRRLNTGELFF
TRBV4-1	TRBJ2-3	few	CASSQYTSTDTQYF
TRBV20-1	TRBJ1-5	few	CSARDLGQGAHQPQHF
TRBV5-1	TRBJ2-1	-	CASSGGTAPYNEQFF
TRBV7-9	TRBJ1-4	-	CASSYPPGQSYEKLFF
TRBV20-1	TRBJ1-1	-	CSARLGNTEAFF